The 5 T cell receptor beta chains listed next were all sequenced from one sample in a study of lymphopenia after photon versus proton radiotherapy. Produced via immunoSEQ multiplex PCR; TCRdb's table is partial and in-frame only. The sample includes fewer than 25,000 clones, approximately 88% seen only once; the top ten take about a quarter. The specimen comprised peripheral blood, sampled from a patient treated with photon-based radiotherapy. The receptors here all came from a man aged 40-55 years with gastric cancer.

CDR3 bases: TGTGCCAGCAGCTTGGGACAGTCCGACTATGGCTACACCTTC. As protein: CASSLGQSDYGYTF. This chain connects TRBV5-6 to TRBJ1-2; weak D call: TRBD1 (5 bases). The germline V and J ends were trimmed by 0 bases and 3 bases, with 9 bases remaining between them. CDR1 and CDR2 from the germline V gene are SGHDT and YYEEEE. The CDR3 is 14 residues long.

The rearrangement links TRBV7-3 to TRBJ1-5, with no clear D. V lost 5 bases and J lost 0, with 11 bases in between. The V gene's germline CDR1 is SGHTA and CDR2 FQGTGA. This CDR3 comprises 15 residues. CDR3 nucleotide sequence: TGTGCCAGCAGCCTCGCGGTAAATAGCAATCAGCCCCAGCATTTT. This codes for CASSLAVNSNQPQHF.

The chain carries TRBV5-1 and TRBJ1-2, with 7 positions matching TRBD1. This CDR3 is 15 amino acids long. V shed 4 bases and J 0 bases; nucleotides not matched to a gene: 6. Germline lookup yields CDR1 SGHRS and CDR2 YFSETQ. CDR3 sequence: CASSPGDSPNYGYTF. In DNA form, the CDR3 reads TGCGCCAGCAGCCCGGGGGACAGTCCTAACTATGGCTACACCTTC.

The rearrangement links TRBV29-1 to TRBJ2-7, with 8 bases lining up with TRBD1. The junction had 7 bases not matched to a gene; V was cut back by 4 bases and J by 5 bases. Germline CDR1 and CDR2: SQVTM and ANQGSEA. This CDR3 has 13 amino acids. Here the CDR3 DNA reads TGCAGCGTTGCCGGGACAGGTTTTGACGAGCAGTACTTC. Translated, it gives CSVAGTGFDEQYF.

The chain joins TRBV5-8 to TRBJ2-7, with D tentatively TRBD1 or TRBD2 (5 bases each). V was cut by 4 bases and J by 3 bases, with 8 bases left in between. Per germline, CDR1 SGHTS and CDR2 YDEGEE. The CDR3 has 12 amino acids. CDR3 residues: CASSRDGYEQYF. Here the CDR3 DNA reads TGTGCCAGCAGCCGGGACGGCTACGAGCAGTACTTC.